This T cell receptor (beta chain) derives from a study of identical twins. Germline CDR1 SGHTA, CDR2 FQGNSA. There are 15 residues in the CDR3. With 0 bases clipped from V and 5 bases from J, the junction kept 7 bases outside the gene matches. Template switching added a universal primer binding site, and final cDNA carried unique molecular identifiers. TCRdb re-called the 5' RACE reads through MiXCR, storing one row per CDR3 protein. The table includes some 230,000 distinct CDR3 sequences, 6.5% detected once. The same specimen was also included in a second study, on T cells expressing NK-cell markers. That report notes: Serological testing identified most of the eight sequenced donors as HCMV-seropositive and one as seronegative. Clarity on HCMV specificity was lacking for the expanded NKG2C+ T cell clones.

The sequenced material came from CD8+ T cells sorted from blood. The source of this sequence is a woman between 18 and 30 years old in good health. The rearrangement uses TRBV7-2 and TRBJ2-7; 7 bases map to TRBD2. The CDR3 is CASSLAWGSGDEQYF. As DNA, the CDR3 is TGTGCCAGCAGCTTAGCATGGGGGAGCGGGGACGAGCAGTACTTC.